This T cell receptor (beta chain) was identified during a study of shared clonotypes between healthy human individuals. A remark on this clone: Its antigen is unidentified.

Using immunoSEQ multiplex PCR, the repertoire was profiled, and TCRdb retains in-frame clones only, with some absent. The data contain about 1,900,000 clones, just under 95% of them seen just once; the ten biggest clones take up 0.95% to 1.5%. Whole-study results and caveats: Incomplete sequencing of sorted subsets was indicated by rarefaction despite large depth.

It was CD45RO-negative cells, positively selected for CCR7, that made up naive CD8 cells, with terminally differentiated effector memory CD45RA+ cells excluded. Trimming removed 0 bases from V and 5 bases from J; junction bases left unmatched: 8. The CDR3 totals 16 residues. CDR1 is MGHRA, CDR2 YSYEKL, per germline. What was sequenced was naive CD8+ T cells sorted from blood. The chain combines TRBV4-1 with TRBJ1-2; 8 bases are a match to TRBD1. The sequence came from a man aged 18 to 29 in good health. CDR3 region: CASSQESGGQHYGYTF. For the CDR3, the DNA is TGCGCCAGCAGCCAAGAGTCAGGGGGCCAGCATTATGGCTACACCTTC.